These 25 T cell receptor beta chains share one sample of origin, sequenced in a study. MiXCR was run by TCRdb on the 5' RACE reads, yielding one entry per CDR3 protein. This table has about 55,000 distinct CDR3 sequences, around 21% appearing once. Cells sorted as Tregs were CD4+, CD25+ and CD127-/low. Sequences were obtained from tumor-infiltrating Tregs sorted from the breast tumor. These receptors were collected from a female donor with breast cancer.

This clonotype occurred many times. This may be a read error, as it is one base from a much larger clone. V gene TRBV20-1 combines with J gene TRBJ1-1; D unclear. CDR3 length equals 12 residues. From germline, CDR1 is DFQATT and CDR2 SNEGSKA (reference sequence). The CDR3 is CSAGDLFSEAFF. CDR3 DNA: TGCAGTGCTGGAGACTTGTTTTCGGAAGCTTTCTTT.

Written as DNA, the CDR3 is TGTGCCAGCGCCGGCATCGGGGCTTGGACTGAAGCTTTCTTT. Its protein product is CASAGIGAWTEAFF. V gene TRBV25-1 combines with J gene TRBJ1-1, with D possibly TRBD1 on 5 matching bases. The V gene lost 8 bases and the J gene lost 5 bases, with 18 bases spanning the gap. The germline V gene has CDR1 MGHDK and CDR2 SYGVNS. The length of the CDR3 is 14 residues.

The chain couples TRBV7-9 to TRBJ1-2; no definite D call. V lost 3 bases, J lost 10 bases, and 12 bases lay in between. This CDR3 has 12 amino acids. The germline gives CDR1 SEHNR, CDR2 FQNEAQ (reference sequence). Here the CDR3 reads CASSLVERIYTF. For the CDR3, the DNA is TGTGCCAGCAGCTTGGTCGAACGGATCTACACCTTC.

This clonotype is categorized as medium-sized. V is TRBV27 and J is TRBJ2-1; no reliable D call. V was shortened by 3 bases and J by 2 bases, with 11 bases between the two germline ends. The CDR3 consists of 15 residues. The germline V gene has CDR1 MNHEY and CDR2 SMNVEV (reference sequence). Here the CDR3 reads CASSFRRETYNEQFF. CDR3 nucleotide sequence: TGTGCCAGCAGTTTCAGGCGTGAAACCTACAATGAGCAGTTCTTC.

In regard to this clonotype: A read error may produce the germline difference seen at one junction end. This chain joins TRBV27 and TRBJ1-1; a possible D gene is TRBD1 (6 bases). Germline CDR1 reads MNHEY; CDR2 reads SMNVEV (reference sequence). This CDR3 contains 14 residues. CDR3 sequence (DNA): TGTGCCAGCAGCAGGGGACGGATGTACACTGAGGCTTTCTTT. Its translation is CASSRGRMYTEAFF.

Concerning this clonotype itself: A much larger clone differs from this one at a single base, so this may be a read error. The chain employs TRBV20-1 and TRBJ2-1, with D hard to call. The CDR3 length is 15 residues. Germline CDR1 DFQATT, CDR2 SNEGSKA (reference sequence). CDR3 DNA sequence: TGCAGTTCTAGAGAAGAAGAGCTATCCTACAATGAGCAGTTCTTC. It yields the protein CSSREEELSYNEQFF.

This clonotype was seen repeatedly, ten times or more. This sequence joins TRBV29-1 and TRBJ1-4; maybe TRBD1 (6 bases). There are 15 residues in the CDR3. Germline CDR1 is SQVTM and CDR2 is ANQGSEA. Trimming shortened V by 3 bases and J by 5 bases, and 16 bases separated the two germline ends. In nucleotides, the CDR3 is TGCAGCGTTGAGGTACGACAGGCCGGGAATGAAAAACTGTTTTTT. Residues: CSVEVRQAGNEKLFF.

As to this clonotype: This likely comes from a read error, as the CDR3 has no conserved phenylalanine or tryptophan at its end. V usage is TRBV9 and J usage is TRBJ1-6; 11 bases align to TRBD1. Germline V CDR1 and CDR2: SGDLS, YYNGEE. The CDR3 sequence is 15 residues long. V lost 3 bases to trimming and J lost 5 bases; unmatched junction nucleotides: 1. The CDR3 spells CASSGDRGNNSPLHS. CDR3 in DNA: TGTGCCAGCAGCGGGGACAGGGGGAATAATTCACCCCTCCACTCT.

This clonotype was seen only a few times. This chain links TRBV7-2 with TRBJ2-7; 11 bases align to TRBD2. Germline CDR1 SGHTA, CDR2 FQGNSA. The CDR3 extends over 13 amino acids. V shed 6 bases, J shed 4 bases, and the junction held 2 bases outside the gene matches. The CDR3 region is CASSWTSGYEQYF. The CDR3 DNA sequence: TGTGCCAGCAGTTGGACTAGCGGGTACGAGCAGTACTTC.

J is TRBJ1-1 and V is TRBV28; D may be TRBD1 (5 bases). This CDR3 is built from 14 residues. Per the germline V gene, CDR1 is MDHEN and CDR2 is SYDVKM. Trimming took off 4 bases at V and 3 bases at J, with 12 bases between the two ends. CDR3 amino acids: CASSSAGGHTEAFF. In nucleotides, the CDR3 is TGTGCCAGCAGTTCGGCGGGGGGACACACTGAAGCTTTCTTT.

The J gene is TRBJ2-5, the V gene TRBV5-1; 9 nucleotides align to TRBD2. Germline V CDR1 and CDR2: SGHRS, YFSETQ. This CDR3 has 16 amino acids. With 3 bases clipped from V and 0 bases from J, the junction kept 6 bases outside the gene matches. The CDR3 here is CASSWGLAGNQETQYF. CDR3 DNA sequence: TGCGCCAGCAGCTGGGGGCTAGCGGGAAACCAAGAGACCCAGTACTTC.

This clonotype appeared a few times. J is TRBJ2-3 and V is TRBV5-1; no firm D call. The V and J ends lost 2 bases and 0 bases respectively, with 10 bases between them. Germline lookup yields CDR1 SGHRS and CDR2 YFSETQ. This CDR3 region has 15 residues. The CDR3 DNA reads TGCGCCAGCAGCTTCCGCGGCGAGAGCACAGATACGCAGTATTTT. Its protein is CASSFRGESTDTQYF.

The table lists this clonotype with many counts. The V and J genes are TRBV12-3 or TRBV12-4 and TRBJ2-1; D might be TRBD1 (6 bases). V dropped 9 bases and J dropped 1 base, with 13 bases sitting between them. The length of the CDR3 is 14 residues. CDR3 in DNA: TGTGCCAGTCTCAAAGGGGGATCCTACAATGAGCAGTTCTTC. It codes for CASLKGGSYNEQFF.

This clonotype was observed once. The genes are TRBV27 and TRBJ1-6; a possible D gene is TRBD1 (6 bases). Germline values: CDR1 MNHEY, CDR2 SMNVEV (reference sequence). Trimming removed 5 bases at V and 7 bases at J, with 15 bases between. The CDR3 extends over 15 amino acids. The CDR3 loop reads CASSPPRQANSPLHF. The CDR3 DNA sequence: TGTGCCAGCAGTCCACCCCGACAGGCGAATTCACCCCTCCACTTT.

This CDR3 reads CASSGLVRDIQYF. The CDR3 DNA reads as TGTGCCAGCAGTGGACTAGTTCGGGACATTCAGTACTTC. The rearrangement links TRBV2 to TRBJ2-4, with D maybe TRBD2 (6 bases). CDR3 length equals 13 residues. V was shortened by 4 bases and J by 8 bases, with 12 bases between the two germline ends. Germline V gene data show CDR1 as SNHLY and CDR2 as FYNNEI.

This clonotype appeared many times. The genes are TRBV13 and TRBJ2-7; D remains unclear. The CDR3 is 13 amino acids. Germline V CDR1 and CDR2: PRHDT, FYEKMQ (reference sequence). Trimming stripped 5 bases from V and 4 bases from J, with 12 bases between. Here the CDR3 reads CASSLQDGYEQYF. In DNA, the CDR3 is TGTGCCAGCAGCCTTCAGGACGGGTACGAGCAGTACTTC.

This clonotype was seen a few times. The chain combines TRBV7-9 with TRBJ1-2; 10 bases align to TRBD1. CDR1 SEHNR and CDR2 FQNEAQ come from the germline V gene (reference sequence). The ends lost 5 bases at V and 8 bases at J; junction bases unmatched: 11. CDR3 size: 15 residues. CDR3 DNA: TGTGCCAGCAGCCGGCTTGGGACAGGGGCGTTCGGCTACACCTTC. This encodes CASSRLGTGAFGYTF.

This sequence joins TRBV4-2 and TRBJ1-2; 7 bases are a match to TRBD1. The CDR3 covers 15 residues. The junction had 5 bases not matched to a gene; V was cut back by 0 bases and J by 4 bases. CDR1 and CDR2 (germline): LGHNA, YNFKEQ. DNA for the CDR3: TGTGCCAGCAGCCAAGAGGGACAGTCGACCTATGGCTACACCTTC. Its translation is CASSQEGQSTYGYTF.

By its share, this clonotype is medium-sized. The genes are TRBV6-6 and TRBJ1-5, with no clear D. Trimming shortened V by 7 bases and J by 6 bases, and 10 bases separated the two germline ends. Germline V lookup: CDR1 MNHNY, CDR2 SVGAGI (reference sequence). This CDR3 has 12 residues. The CDR3 reads CASTPRGQPQHF. For the CDR3, the DNA is TGTGCCAGCACCCCGCGGGGTCAGCCCCAGCATTTT.

The rearrangement joins TRBV6-6 to TRBJ1-1; D unresolved. Germline CDR1 reads MNHNY; CDR2 reads SVGAGI (reference sequence). The CDR3 runs to 13 residues. Between the trimmed V and J ends, which lost 5 bases and 2 bases, there was a span of 9 bases. The CDR3 loop is CASSPKYNTEAFF. In nucleotides, the CDR3 is TGTGCCAGCAGTCCGAAATATAACACTGAAGCTTTCTTT.

This sequence joins TRBV9 and TRBJ2-2; D is unclear. The CDR3 length is 14 residues. The ends were cut back, 6 bases at V and 1 base at J, with 10 bases in the middle. Germline assignment: CDR1 SGDLS and CDR2 YYNGEE. In nucleotides, the CDR3 is TGTGCCAGCAACACTCCCGGGAACACCGGGGAGCTGTTTTTT. It specifies CASNTPGNTGELFF.

This chain joins TRBV7-8 and TRBJ1-5; D uncertain. The ends were cut back, 1 base at V and 1 base at J, with 11 bases in the middle. The CDR3 has 16 residues. CDR1 and CDR2 (germline): SGHVS, FQNEAQ. The chain's CDR3 is CASSLERSRSNQPQHF. CDR3 sequence (DNA): TGTGCCAGCAGCTTAGAAAGGTCTCGGAGCAATCAGCCCCAGCATTTT.

The chain couples TRBV9 to TRBJ1-1, with TRBD1 as a possible D gene (6 bases). Trimming stripped 3 bases from V and 5 bases from J, with 14 bases between. The CDR3 is made up of 14 amino acids. The germline V gene encodes CDR1 SGDLS and CDR2 YYNGEE. Written as DNA, the CDR3 is TGTGCCAGCAGCGACGGAACAGGGATTACTGAAGCTTTCTTT. Translating gives CASSDGTGITEAFF.

This clonotype was observed a few times. The chain recombines TRBV6-5 with TRBJ1-1; 10 nucleotides agree with TRBD1. The germline gives CDR1 MNHEY, CDR2 SVGAGI. Trimming took 6 bases from V and 4 from J; bases not matched to a gene: 8. There are 15 residues in the CDR3. The CDR3 is CASRDRQGASTEAFF. The CDR3 DNA follows: TGTGCCAGCAGGGATCGACAGGGGGCAAGCACTGAAGCTTTCTTT.

Only a few counts were recorded for this clonotype. The CDR3 region has the DNA TGTGCCAGCAGTTCAGGGGAGGGGAACACTGAAGCTTTCTTT. This sequence encodes CASSSGEGNTEAFF. V gene TRBV12-3 or TRBV12-4 combines with J gene TRBJ1-1; weak D call: TRBD1 (6 bases). V lost 4 bases, J lost 1 base, and 10 bases lay in between. The CDR3 has 14 residues.